A single sample is the source of the 24 T cell receptor beta chains below, sequenced in a study of T-cell reconstitution after alpha-beta-depleted transplantation in children. Unique molecular identifiers featured in how the TCRbeta library was prepared. TCRdb passed the PCR reads through MiXCR, listing each CDR3 protein once. Of about 580,000 distinct CDR3 sequences in the sample, roughly 23% were seen once. The input for sequencing was PBMCs, mostly from graft donor cells, taken 360 days after TCRalphabeta/CD19-depleted stem cell transplant. Receptor source: a boy in the first two years of life who had a stem cell transplant for acute myeloid leukemia, so the T cells may come from the graft donor.

This clonotype occurred many times. V usage is TRBV12-3 or TRBV12-4 and J usage is TRBJ1-6, with 7 bases lining up with TRBD1. Trimming cost V 6 bases and J 7 bases; bases outside gene matches: 9. The length of the CDR3 is 15 residues. CDR3 protein: CASSPRQGLNSPLHF. CDR3 DNA sequence: TGTGCCAGCAGCCCCCGACAGGGCTTAAATTCACCCCTCCACTTT.

The chain uses TRBV27 and TRBJ2-2; D unresolved. Trimming pared 3 bases from V and 6 bases from J, leaving 11 bases between. Germline CDR1 and CDR2: MNHEY and SMNVEV (reference sequence). This CDR3 spans 14 amino acids. The CDR3 DNA reads as TGTGCCAGCAGTTTTGGACGGGTCGCCGGGGAGCTGTTTTTT. Protein product: CASSFGRVAGELFF.

The chain employs TRBV6-5 and TRBJ1-1; D perhaps matches TRBD1 (6 bases). The germline V gene encodes CDR1 MNHEY and CDR2 SVGAGI. The CDR3 is 11 residues long. V gave up 6 bases and J gave up 10 bases, with 12 bases separating them. CDR3 amino acids: CASRGTLRAFF. The CDR3 bases are TGTGCCAGCAGAGGGACATTGAGAGCTTTCTTT.

This clonotype has ten or more counts. This chain links TRBV27 with TRBJ1-1; D possibly corresponds to TRBD1 (6 bases). Trimming removed 3 bases from V and 3 bases from J, with 14 bases in between. Germline lookup yields CDR1 MNHEY and CDR2 SMNVEV (reference sequence). The CDR3 runs to 15 residues. The CDR3 reads CASSFSPTGYTEAFF. In DNA, the CDR3 is TGTGCCAGCAGTTTCTCCCCGACAGGCTACACTGAAGCTTTCTTT.

This clonotype was counted ten times or more. V and J are TRBV20-1 and TRBJ2-7, with D possibly matching TRBD1 (7 bases). CDR3 length equals 15 residues. Germline V gene lookup returns CDR1 DFQATT and CDR2 SNEGSKA (reference sequence). V dropped 1 base and J dropped 1 base, with 14 bases sitting between them. The CDR3, as DNA: TGCAGTGCTAGAGGGATGCAGGGGGGATCCTACGAGCAGTACTTC. Translated: CSARGMQGGSYEQYF.

The table lists this clonotype with many counts. The chain joins TRBV29-1 to TRBJ2-6; maybe TRBD1 (6 bases). The CDR3 sequence is 13 residues long. Germline assignment: CDR1 SQVTM and CDR2 ANQGSEA. CDR3 sequence reads: CSIRGSGANVLTF. CDR3 coding DNA: TGCAGTATCAGGGGCTCTGGGGCCAACGTCCTGACTTTC.

On this clonotype: Germline and junction disagree at one end, which may indicate a read error. The chain uses TRBV18 and TRBJ2-7; 12 bases align to TRBD2. Germline CDR1 is KGHSH and CDR2 is LQKENI. The CDR3 sequence is 15 residues long. The CDR3 loop reads CASSPPGLAGYEQYF. The CDR3 DNA is TGTGCCAGCTCGCCACCGGGACTAGCGGGCTACGAGCAGTACTTC.

This clonotype appeared many times. DNA of the CDR3: TGTGCCAGCAGGGGGGACAGGGGCGGTGGTGCAGATACGCAGTATTTT. Protein product: CASRGDRGGGADTQYF. The chain couples TRBV27 to TRBJ2-3, with 10 positions matching TRBD1. Germline V gene sequence: CDR1 MNHEY, CDR2 SMNVEV (reference sequence). V trimming: 6 bases; J trimming: 4 bases; junction bases outside the gene matches: 10. CDR3 length equals 16 residues.

There are many counts of this clonotype. The chain combines TRBV29-1 with TRBJ2-3, with 10 bases that match TRBD2. The CDR3 covers 14 residues. Trimming at V came to 4 bases and at J to 7 bases, leaving 8 bases not matched to a gene. The germline gives CDR1 SQVTM, CDR2 ANQGSEA. In DNA form, the CDR3 reads TGCAGCGTTGGAACTAGCGGGGTGAGGAATACGCAGTATTTT. Translated: CSVGTSGVRNTQYF.

In its sample, this clonotype was seen many times. This chain connects TRBV5-5 to TRBJ2-7; 12 nucleotides agree with TRBD2. The trim removed 5 bases at V and 0 bases at J, leaving 12 bases unmatched. CDR3 size: 18 residues. Germline values: CDR1 SGHKS, CDR2 YYEKEE (reference sequence). The CDR3 reads CASSLLAGGLAFSYEQYV. The CDR3 region has the DNA TGTGCCAGCAGTTTACTAGCGGGGGGCCTTGCCTTCTCCTACGAGCAGTACGTC.

This clonotype was counted a few times. The rearrangement links TRBV5-1 to TRBJ2-3; a weak D match, TRBD1 (6 bases). The germline V gene encodes CDR1 SGHRS and CDR2 YFSETQ. The CDR3 sequence is 15 residues long. V dropped 0 bases and J dropped 5 bases, with 13 bases sitting between them. The CDR3 here is CASSLAGEGVDTQYF. CDR3 DNA sequence: TGCGCCAGCAGCTTGGCAGGGGAAGGCGTAGATACGCAGTATTTT.

V and J are TRBV20-1 and TRBJ2-4; tentative D call: TRBD2 (5 bases). The CDR3 is 13 amino acids. The V end lost 5 bases, the J end lost 4 bases, and 12 bases lay between the germline ends. Germline V gene sequence: CDR1 DFQATT, CDR2 SNEGSKA (reference sequence). CDR3 nucleotides: TGCAGTGCTTGGGAAGGGAGAAAAAACATTCAGTACTTC. Translating gives CSAWEGRKNIQYF.

CDR3 loop: CASSEAPVDEQFF. The CDR3 DNA reads as TGTGCCAGCAGTGAAGCGCCTGTCGATGAGCAGTTCTTC. This rearrangement joins TRBV2 to TRBJ2-1; D call uncertain. The CDR3 covers 13 residues. The V end was cut by 0 bases, the J end by 8 bases, with 8 bases between. The germline V gene encodes CDR1 SNHLY and CDR2 FYNNEI.

The table lists this clonotype with many counts. CDR3 bases: TGTGCCAGCAGCTTAAAAGGGAACACGGTCGATACGCAGTATTTT. Protein: CASSLKGNTVDTQYF. J is TRBJ2-3 and V is TRBV7-9; D unclear. V lost 2 bases, J lost 6 bases, and 15 bases lay in between. Looked up from germline, CDR1 is SEHNR and CDR2 is FQNEAQ (reference sequence). The CDR3 consists of 15 residues. The whole variable domain, filled in from reference TRBV7-9 and TRBJ2-3, reads DTGVSQNPRHKITKRGQNVTFRCDPISEHNRLYWYRQTLGQGPEFLTYFQNEAQLEKSRLLSDRFSAERPKGSFSTLEIQRTEQGDSAMYLCASSLKGNTVDTQYFGPGTRLTVL.

This clonotype occurred a few times. V and J are TRBV28 and TRBJ2-5; D is perhaps TRBD2 (6 bases). Germline V gene sequence: CDR1 MDHEN, CDR2 SYDVKM. This CDR3 comprises 16 residues. Trimming stripped 4 bases from V and 2 bases from J, with 17 bases between. The CDR3, as DNA: TGTGCCAGCAGTTCCCTGACTAGTTTGCGGCAAGAGACCCAGTACTTC. Its protein product is CASSSLTSLRQETQYF.

This clonotype appeared a few times. This chain joins TRBV29-1 and TRBJ2-3; D gene uncertain. Germline CDR1 reads SQVTM; CDR2 reads ANQGSEA. V gave up 2 bases and J gave up 3 bases, with 9 bases separating them. This CDR3 region has 13 residues. Written as DNA, the CDR3 is TGCAGCGTTGAAATCTCCAGGACAGATACGCAGTATTTT. Translated, it gives CSVEISRTDTQYF.

The sample holds many counts of this clonotype. The chain combines TRBV29-1 with TRBJ2-5; tentative D call: TRBD2 (6 bases). Trimming shortened V by 4 bases and J by 5 bases, and 8 bases separated the two germline ends. In germline, CDR1 is SQVTM, CDR2 ANQGSEA. The CDR3 covers 11 residues. The CDR3 region has the DNA TGCAGCGTTGGGAGGGGTGAGACCCAGTACTTC. It encodes CSVGRGETQYF. Drawing the rest from reference TRBV29-1 and TRBJ2-5, the complete variable domain is SAVISQKPSRDICQRGTSLTIQCQVDSQVTMMFWYRQQPGQSLTLIATANQGSEATYESGFVIDKFPISRPNLTFSTLTVSNMSPEDSSIYLCSVGRGETQYFGPGTRLLVL.

The chain joins TRBV4-3 to TRBJ2-5; no firm D call. The CDR3 length is 14 residues. V was clipped by 0 bases and J by 7 bases, with 12 bases between them. CDR1 and CDR2 (germline): LGHNA, YSLEER. The CDR3 region has the DNA TGCGCCAGCAGCCAAGATACTCTGGCCCCGACCCAGTACTTC. It translates to CASSQDTLAPTQYF.

This clonotype was observed a handful of times. V gene TRBV6-1 combines with J gene TRBJ2-7; no clear D gene. The CDR3 runs 14 residues. With 5 bases removed from V and 0 bases from J, the gap between germline ends came to 11 bases. Per germline, CDR1 MNHNS and CDR2 SASEGT. The CDR3 DNA reads TGTGCCAGCAGTCTTCTGACTGTCTCCTACGAGCAGTACTTC. Translated, it gives CASSLLTVSYEQYF.

The chain combines TRBV12-3 or TRBV12-4 with TRBJ2-3, with a tentative D call TRBD1 (5 bases). Trimming removed 6 bases from V and 13 bases from J, with 11 bases in between. CDR3 length: 10 amino acids. This chain's CDR3 is CASSSSDKYF. In nucleotides, the CDR3 is TGTGCCAGCAGCTCCTCGGACAAGTATTTT.

The rearrangement uses TRBV5-1 and TRBJ1-1, with D possibly being TRBD1 (6 bases). Germline V CDR1 and CDR2: SGHRS, YFSETQ. Trimming removed 1 base at V and 0 bases at J, with 19 bases between. The CDR3 extends over 18 amino acids. The CDR3 nucleotides read TGCGCCAGCAGCTTGATCAGGGGCGACCAACCCATGAACACTGAAGCTTTCTTT. This gives the protein CASSLIRGDQPMNTEAFF. Full variable domain (missing parts from reference TRBV5-1 and TRBJ1-1): KAGVTQTPRYLIKTRGQQVTLSCSPISGHRSVSWYQQTPGQGLQFLFEYFSETQRNKGNFPGRFSGRQFSNSRSEMNVSTLELGDSALYLCASSLIRGDQPMNTEAFFGQGTRLTVV.

This clonotype has a handful of counts. The rearrangement uses TRBV20-1 and TRBJ2-3; TRBD1 matches at 9 bases. After removal of 0 bases from V and 5 bases from J, the junction contained 9 bases not matched to a gene. This CDR3 is built from 16 residues. In germline, CDR1 is DFQATT, CDR2 SNEGSKA (reference sequence). The CDR3 DNA reads TGCAGTGCTAGAGATTTTCTAACAGGGGGCAAAGATACGCAGTATTTT. Translated: CSARDFLTGGKDTQYF.

At least ten counts were recorded for this clonotype. The genes are TRBV29-1 and TRBJ2-1; 10 bases line up with TRBD2. Germline lookup yields CDR1 SQVTM and CDR2 ANQGSEA. The CDR3 covers 15 residues. Trimming removed 4 bases from V and 8 bases from J; junction bases left unmatched: 11. CDR3 sequence (DNA): TGCAGCGTTGGGGTAGCGGGGGGCCGGGGGGATGAGCAGTTCTTC. Translation: CSVGVAGGRGDEQFF.

The chain is built from TRBV29-1 and TRBJ2-5; 10 bases are shared with TRBD1. V lost 0 bases, J lost 4 bases, and 2 bases stayed unmatched. The CDR3 has 14 amino acids. Germline CDR1 reads SQVTM; CDR2 reads ANQGSEA. This CDR3 is CSVEEGTGVETQYF. The CDR3 bases are TGCAGCGTTGAAGAAGGGACAGGGGTAGAGACCCAGTACTTC. Drawing the rest from reference TRBV29-1 and TRBJ2-5, the complete variable domain is SAVISQKPSRDICQRGTSLTIQCQVDSQVTMMFWYRQQPGQSLTLIATANQGSEATYESGFVIDKFPISRPNLTFSTLTVSNMSPEDSSIYLCSVEEGTGVETQYFGPGTRLLVL.